Sequencing of this TCR beta chain was carried out in a study of blood T cell repertoires in COVID-19. Study-level background: The United States, Italy and Spain provided the acute and convalescent COVID-19 samples. T cells, B-cell-depleted T cells, or PBMCs supplied cDNA or gDNA.

Germline CDR1 is SEHNR and CDR2 is FQNEAQ (reference sequence). This CDR3 region has 12 residues. V dropped 1 base and J dropped 4 bases, with 4 bases sitting between them. Methods used by the authors: Quantification of nucleated cells was approximated via reference gene primer amplification. The table came from immunoSEQ multiplex PCR; TCRdb's copy has only in-frame clones and leaves some out. Clonal size and the V and J genes are those of that table, whereas D and trimming came from the DNA. Of some 200,000 clones in the sample, 84% were seen once. V is TRBV7-9 and J is TRBJ2-5; D gene unclear. The sequence derives from a middle-aged woman who had recovered from COVID-19. Sequencing used peripheral blood. CDR3 sequence: CASSLERETQYF. The CDR3 region has the DNA TGTGCCAGCAGCTTAGAGCGAGAGACCCAGTACTTC.